The clone carrying this TCR beta chain was seen only once. In the study's own analysis: Amplification of reference gene primers provided the estimated nucleated cell counts. This table comes from immunoSEQ multiplex PCR, and its TCRdb copy is limited to in-frame clones, with some not included. The DNA gave D and trimming, while V, J and clone size come from that table. The table records under 30,000 clones, around 87% of them present only once. This specimen comes from a study of blood T cell repertoires in COVID-19. Study-wide context: The United States, Italy and Spain provided the acute and convalescent COVID-19 samples. Sample material is recorded as cDNA or gDNA derived from T cells, B-cell-depleted T cells, or PBMCs.

Germline V gene lookup returns CDR1 SGHRS and CDR2 YFSETQ. This CDR3 is built from 15 residues. The V end was cut by 3 bases, the J end by 1 base, with 13 bases between. This receptor was identified in a human donor in a cohort sampled during active COVID-19. The donor label of this sample is uncertain. The chain is built from TRBV5-1 and TRBJ1-1, with a weak D call TRBD1 (6 bases). Input material: peripheral blood. Here the CDR3 reads CASSSQGFGNTEAFF. In nucleotides, the CDR3 is TGCGCCAGCAGCTCACAGGGATTCGGGAACACTGAAGCTTTCTTT.